This section outlines one T cell receptor beta chain sequence together with its context. Its specificity is unknown. Following extraction, RNA underwent reverse transcription to cDNA, which served as the sequencing template. TCRdb's table, derived via immunoSEQ multiplex PCR, lists solely in-frame clones and lacks some. The sample yields some 99,000 clones, around two fifths seen once. The record originates from a study of CD8+ T cells in alopecia areata. Overall study results and limits: Elevated clonality characterized lesional scalp relative to normal scalp, particularly in alopecia totalis/universalis. Possibly because of HLA-related factors, TCR sharing was less clear across patients than in mice. Besides other cells, scalp samples also yield sequences of resident alphabeta T cells from normal skin.

Germline V gene data show CDR1 as SGHDN and CDR2 as FVKESK. Germline trimming cut 6 bases from V and 3 bases from J; bases unmatched to any gene: 3. The CDR3 length is 14 residues. The chain is built from TRBV14 and TRBJ1-4, with 8 nucleotides matching TRBD1. The TCR was taken from a human donor with alopecia areata. Sequencing was carried out using CD4+ T cells sorted from blood. In nucleotides, the CDR3 is TGTGCCAGCAGTTACAGGGGGTCTAATGAAAAACTGTTTTTT. Encoded protein: CASSYRGSNEKLFF.